This T cell receptor beta chain was captured in a study of vaccination and CD4 T cells after COVID-19. V shed 2 bases, J shed 0 bases, and the junction held 1 base outside the gene matches. The CDR3 is 15 residues long. As to this clonotype: Antigen: not known.

Researchers used the Oncomine TCR Beta short-read assay to sequence DNA from cultured CD4+ T cells. TCRdb re-derived calls from the PCR reads in MiXCR, one entry per CDR3 protein. The sample lists about 20,000 distinct CDR3 sequences, about 52% occurring once. Described treatment: roughly 11-day PBMC culture with coronavirus spike peptide pools or control peptides (ViraFEST assay). PCR positivity was dated March to December 2020, before US Alpha, Beta and Delta variants. Every well contained 1.5 million to 2.5 million PBMCs, which were grown with about 9.2 IU/ml IL-2 and roughly 9.7 ug/ml peptide pools.

This rearrangement joins TRBV12-3 or TRBV12-4 to TRBJ1-1; 9 bases align to TRBD1. This receptor was identified in a human donor who had recovered from COVID-19. The sample consisted of CD4+ T cells from blood, cultured in vitro. The CDR3 DNA reads as TGTGCCAGCAGTTTAACAGGGGGCGTGAACACTGAAGCTTTCTTT. It encodes CASSLTGGVNTEAFF.